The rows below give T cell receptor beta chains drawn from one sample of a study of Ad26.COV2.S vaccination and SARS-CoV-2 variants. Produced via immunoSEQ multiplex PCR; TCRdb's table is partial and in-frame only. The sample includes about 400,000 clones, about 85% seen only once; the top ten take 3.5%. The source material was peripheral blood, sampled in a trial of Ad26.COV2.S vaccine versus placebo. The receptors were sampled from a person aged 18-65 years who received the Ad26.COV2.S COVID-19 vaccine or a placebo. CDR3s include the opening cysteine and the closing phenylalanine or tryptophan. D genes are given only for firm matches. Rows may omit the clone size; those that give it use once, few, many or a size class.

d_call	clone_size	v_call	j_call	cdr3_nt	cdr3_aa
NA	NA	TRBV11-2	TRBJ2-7	TGTGCCGTACGTCGGCTCCAGGGGAGGGAGCAGTACTTC	CAVRRLQGREQYF
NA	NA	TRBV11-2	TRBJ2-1	TGTGCCAGCAGCTTTCAGGGGCTAGGAAACAATGAGCAGTTCTTC	CASSFQGLGNNEQFF
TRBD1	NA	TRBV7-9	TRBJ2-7	TGTGCCAGCAGCCCTCGAATAGCCGCAGGGGGAGAGCAGTACTTC	CASSPRIAAGGEQYF
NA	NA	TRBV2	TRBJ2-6	TGTGCCAGCAGGGAGACAGGATGGGAGTCTGGGGCCAACGTCCTGACTTTC	CASRETGWESGANVLTF
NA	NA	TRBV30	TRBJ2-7	TGTGCCTGGAGTACGACCCCCTGGGGTAGCGAGCAGTACTTC	CAWSTTPWGSEQYF
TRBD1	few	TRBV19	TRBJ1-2	TGTGCCAGTAGTATTTCGACAGGGGGCAACTATGGCTACACCTTC	CASSISTGGNYGYTF
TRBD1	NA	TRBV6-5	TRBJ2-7	TGTGCCAGCAGTTCTGGACAGGGGGCGTACGAGCAGTACTTC	CASSSGQGAYEQYF
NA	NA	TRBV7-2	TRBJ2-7	TGTGCCAGCAGCTTGGAAAGGGGGGCCTACGAGCAGTACTTC	CASSLERGAYEQYF
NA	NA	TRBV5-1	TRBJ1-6	TGCGCCAGCAGCTTGCAGGACATGTATAATTCACCCCTCCACTTT	CASSLQDMYNSPLHF
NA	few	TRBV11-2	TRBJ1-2	TGTGCCAGCAGCTCCCTATCGGGGGCAGGGCGTGGCTACACCTTC	CASSSLSGAGRGYTF